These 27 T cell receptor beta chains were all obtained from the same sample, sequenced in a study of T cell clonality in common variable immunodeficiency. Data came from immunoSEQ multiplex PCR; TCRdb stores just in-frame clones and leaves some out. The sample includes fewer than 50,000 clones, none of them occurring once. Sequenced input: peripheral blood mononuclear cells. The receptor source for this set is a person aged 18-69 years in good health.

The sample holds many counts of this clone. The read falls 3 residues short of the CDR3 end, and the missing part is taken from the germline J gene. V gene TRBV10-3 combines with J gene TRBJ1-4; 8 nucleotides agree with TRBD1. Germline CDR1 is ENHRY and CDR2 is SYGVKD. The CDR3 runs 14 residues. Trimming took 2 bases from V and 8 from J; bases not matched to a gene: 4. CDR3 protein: CAISEGHRGEKLFF. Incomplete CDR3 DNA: TGTGCCATCAGTGAGGGGCACAGGGGGGAAAAA.

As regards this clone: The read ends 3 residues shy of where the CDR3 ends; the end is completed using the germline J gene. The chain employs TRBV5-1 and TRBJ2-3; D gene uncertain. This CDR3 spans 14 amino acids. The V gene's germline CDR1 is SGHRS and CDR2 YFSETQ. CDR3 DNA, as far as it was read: TGCGCCAGCAGCCCCGGGTCCCAAAAAGAGACG. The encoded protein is CASSPGSQKET. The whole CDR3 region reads CASSPGSQKETQYF.

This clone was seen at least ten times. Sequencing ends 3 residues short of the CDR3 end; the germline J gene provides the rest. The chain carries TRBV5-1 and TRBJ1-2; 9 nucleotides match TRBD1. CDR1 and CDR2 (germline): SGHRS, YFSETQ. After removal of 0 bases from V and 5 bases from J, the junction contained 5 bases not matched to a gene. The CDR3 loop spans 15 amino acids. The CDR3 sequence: CASSLAGTGPYGYTF. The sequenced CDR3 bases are TGCGCCAGCAGCTTGGCTGGGACAGGGCCATATGGC. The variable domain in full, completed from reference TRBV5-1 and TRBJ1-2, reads KAGVTQTPRYLIKTRGQQVTLSCSPISGHRSVSWYQQTPGQGLQFLFEYFSETQRNKGNFPGRFSGRQFSNSRSEMNVSTLELGDSALYLCASSLAGTGPYGYTFGSGTRLTVV.

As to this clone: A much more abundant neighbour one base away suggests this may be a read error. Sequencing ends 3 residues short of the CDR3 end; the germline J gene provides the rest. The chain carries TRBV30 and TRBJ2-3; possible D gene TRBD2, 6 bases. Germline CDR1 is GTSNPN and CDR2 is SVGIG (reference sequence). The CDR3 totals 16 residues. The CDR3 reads CAWSRETVISNQPQYF. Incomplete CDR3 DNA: TGTGCCTGGAGTCGGGAGACAGTCATTAGCAATCAGCCG.

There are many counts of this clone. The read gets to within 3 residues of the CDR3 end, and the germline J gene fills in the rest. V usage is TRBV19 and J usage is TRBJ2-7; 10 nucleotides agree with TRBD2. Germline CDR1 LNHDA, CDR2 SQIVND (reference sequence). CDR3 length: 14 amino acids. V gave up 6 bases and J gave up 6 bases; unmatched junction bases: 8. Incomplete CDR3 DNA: TGTGCCAGTAGACCCACAGCGGGAGGGGCCGAG. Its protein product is CASRPTAGGAE. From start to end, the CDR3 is CASRPTAGGAEQYF. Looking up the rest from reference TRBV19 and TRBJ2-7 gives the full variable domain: DGGITQSPKYLFRKEGQNVTLSCEQNLNHDAMYWYRQDPGQGLRLIYYSQIVNDFQKGDIAEGYSVSREKKESFPLTVTSAQKNPTAFYLCASRPTAGGAEQYFGPGTRLTVT.

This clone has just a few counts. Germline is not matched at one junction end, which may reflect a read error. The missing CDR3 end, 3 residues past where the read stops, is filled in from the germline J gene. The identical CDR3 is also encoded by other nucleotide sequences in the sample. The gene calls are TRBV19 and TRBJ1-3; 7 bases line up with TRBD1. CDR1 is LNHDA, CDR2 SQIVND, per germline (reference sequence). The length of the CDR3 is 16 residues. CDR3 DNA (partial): TGTGCCAGTAGTCGCTCCCGACAGGGCGCCGGAAACACA. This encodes CASSRSRQGAGNT. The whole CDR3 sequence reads CASSRSRQGAGNTIYF.

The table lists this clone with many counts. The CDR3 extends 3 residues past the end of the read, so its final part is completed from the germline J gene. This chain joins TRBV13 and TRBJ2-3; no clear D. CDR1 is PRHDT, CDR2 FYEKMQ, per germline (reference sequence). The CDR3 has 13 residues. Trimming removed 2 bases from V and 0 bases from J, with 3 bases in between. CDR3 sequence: CASSLSSTDTQYF. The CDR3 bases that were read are TGTGCCAGCAGCTTAAGCAGCACAGATACG.

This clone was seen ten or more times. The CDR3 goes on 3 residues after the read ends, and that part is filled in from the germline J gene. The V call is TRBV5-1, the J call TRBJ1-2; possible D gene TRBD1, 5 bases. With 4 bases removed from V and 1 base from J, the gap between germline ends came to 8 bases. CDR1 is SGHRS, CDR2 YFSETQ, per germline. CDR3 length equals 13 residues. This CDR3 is CASSETVNYGYTF. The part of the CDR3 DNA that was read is TGCGCCAGCAGCGAGACAGTTAACTATGGC.

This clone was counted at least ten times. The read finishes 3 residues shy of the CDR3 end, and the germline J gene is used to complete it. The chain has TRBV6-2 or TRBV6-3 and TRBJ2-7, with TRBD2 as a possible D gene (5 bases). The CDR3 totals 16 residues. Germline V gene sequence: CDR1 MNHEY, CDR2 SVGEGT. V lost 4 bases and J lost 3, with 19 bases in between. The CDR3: CASSSLGGGGHYEQYF. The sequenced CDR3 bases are TGTGCCAGCAGTTCCCTTGGTGGAGGCGGTCACTACGAG.

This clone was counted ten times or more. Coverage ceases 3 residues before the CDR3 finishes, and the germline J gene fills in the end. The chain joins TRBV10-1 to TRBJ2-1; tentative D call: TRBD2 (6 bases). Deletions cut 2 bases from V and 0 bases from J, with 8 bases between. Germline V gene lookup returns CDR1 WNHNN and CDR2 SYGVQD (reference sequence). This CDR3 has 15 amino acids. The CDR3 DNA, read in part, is TGCGCCAGCAGTGAGCGGGGGAGCTCCTACAATGAG. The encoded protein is CASSERGSSYNE. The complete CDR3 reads CASSERGSSYNEQFF.

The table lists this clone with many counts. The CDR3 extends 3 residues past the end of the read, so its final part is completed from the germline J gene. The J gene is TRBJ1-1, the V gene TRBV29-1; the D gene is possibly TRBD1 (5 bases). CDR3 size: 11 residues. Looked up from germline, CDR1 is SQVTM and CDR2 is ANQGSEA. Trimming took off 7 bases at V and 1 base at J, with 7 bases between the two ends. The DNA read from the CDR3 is TGCAGCGGCGGGGGGAACACTGAA. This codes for CSGGGNTE. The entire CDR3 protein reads CSGGGNTEAFF.

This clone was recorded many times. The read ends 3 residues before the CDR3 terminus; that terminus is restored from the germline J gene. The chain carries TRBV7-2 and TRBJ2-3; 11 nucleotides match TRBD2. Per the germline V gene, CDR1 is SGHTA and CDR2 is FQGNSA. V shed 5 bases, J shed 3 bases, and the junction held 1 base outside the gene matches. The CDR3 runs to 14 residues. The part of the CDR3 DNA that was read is TGTGCCAGCAGCACTAGCGGGAGTACAGATACG. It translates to CASSTSGSTDT. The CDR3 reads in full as CASSTSGSTDTQYF.

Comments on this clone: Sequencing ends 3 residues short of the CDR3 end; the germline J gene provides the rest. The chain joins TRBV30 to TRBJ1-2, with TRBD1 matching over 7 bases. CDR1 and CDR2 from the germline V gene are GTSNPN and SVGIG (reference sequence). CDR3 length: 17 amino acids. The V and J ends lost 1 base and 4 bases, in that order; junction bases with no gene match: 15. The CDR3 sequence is CAWSAPGTAEPTYGYTF. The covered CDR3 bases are TGTGCCTGGAGTGCCCCCGGGACAGCCGAGCCGACCTATGGC.

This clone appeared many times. The CDR3 bases that were read are TGTGCCAGTAGTATACCCGCGGGACTAGTCGTGATT. Amino acid sequence: CASSIPAGLVVI. The whole CDR3 reads CASSIPAGLVVIQYF. The chain couples TRBV19 to TRBJ2-4; 8 positions agree with TRBD2. The read gets to within 3 residues of the CDR3 end, and the germline J gene fills in the rest. The CDR3 covers 15 residues. Germline lookup yields CDR1 LNHDA and CDR2 SQIVND (reference sequence).

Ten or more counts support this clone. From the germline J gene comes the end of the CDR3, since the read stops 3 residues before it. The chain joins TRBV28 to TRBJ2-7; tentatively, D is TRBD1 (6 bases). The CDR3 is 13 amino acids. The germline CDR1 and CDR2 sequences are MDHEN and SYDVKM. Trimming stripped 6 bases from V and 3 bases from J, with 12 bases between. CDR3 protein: CASSPTGNYEQYF. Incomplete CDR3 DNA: TGTGCCAGCAGCCCTACAGGGAACTACGAG.

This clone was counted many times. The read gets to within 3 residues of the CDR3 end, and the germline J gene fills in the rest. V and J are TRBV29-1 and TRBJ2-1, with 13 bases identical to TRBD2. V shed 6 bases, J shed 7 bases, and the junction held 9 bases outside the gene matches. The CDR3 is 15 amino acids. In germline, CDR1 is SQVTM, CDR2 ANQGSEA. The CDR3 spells CSVGDTSGRANEQFF. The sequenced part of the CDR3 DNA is TGCAGCGTGGGGGACACTAGCGGGAGGGCGAATGAG.

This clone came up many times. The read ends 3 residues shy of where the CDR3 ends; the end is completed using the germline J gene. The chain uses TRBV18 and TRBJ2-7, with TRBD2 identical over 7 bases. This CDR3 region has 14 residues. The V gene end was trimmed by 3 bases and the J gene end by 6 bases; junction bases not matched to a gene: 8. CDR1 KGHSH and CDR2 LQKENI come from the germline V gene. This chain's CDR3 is CASSPGTGGGEQYF. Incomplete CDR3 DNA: TGTGCCAGCTCACCCGGGACCGGCGGGGGCGAG.

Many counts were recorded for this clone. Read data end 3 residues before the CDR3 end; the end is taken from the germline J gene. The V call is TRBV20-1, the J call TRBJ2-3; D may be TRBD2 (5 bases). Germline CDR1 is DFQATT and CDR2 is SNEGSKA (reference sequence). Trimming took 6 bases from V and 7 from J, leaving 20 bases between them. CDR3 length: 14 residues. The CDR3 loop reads CSANVRLAIYTQYF. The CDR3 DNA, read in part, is TGCAGTGCCAACGTTCGGCTAGCAATTTATACG.

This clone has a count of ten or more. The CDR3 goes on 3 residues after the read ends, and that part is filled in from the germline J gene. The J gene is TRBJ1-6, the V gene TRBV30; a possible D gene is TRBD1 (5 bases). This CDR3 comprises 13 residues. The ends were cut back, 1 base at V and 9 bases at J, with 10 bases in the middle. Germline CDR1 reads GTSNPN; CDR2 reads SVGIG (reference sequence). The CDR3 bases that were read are TGTGCCTGGAGTGAGGGAGGGGTTTCACCC. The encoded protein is CAWSEGGVSP. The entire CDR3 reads CAWSEGGVSPLHF. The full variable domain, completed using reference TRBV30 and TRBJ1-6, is SQTIHQWPATLVQPVGSPLSLECTVEGTSNPNLYWYRQAAGRGLQLLFYSVGIGQISSEVPQNLSASRPQDRQFILSSKKLLLSDSGFYLCAWSEGGVSPLHFGNGTRLTVT.

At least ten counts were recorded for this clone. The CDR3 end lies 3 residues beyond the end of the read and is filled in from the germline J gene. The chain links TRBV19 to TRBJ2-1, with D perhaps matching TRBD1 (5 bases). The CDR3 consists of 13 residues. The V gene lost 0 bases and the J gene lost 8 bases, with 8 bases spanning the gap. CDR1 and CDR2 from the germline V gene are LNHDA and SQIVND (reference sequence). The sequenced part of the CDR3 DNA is TGTGCCAGTAGTATAGACAGGGTTGATGAG. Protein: CASSIDRVDE. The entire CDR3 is CASSIDRVDEQFF.

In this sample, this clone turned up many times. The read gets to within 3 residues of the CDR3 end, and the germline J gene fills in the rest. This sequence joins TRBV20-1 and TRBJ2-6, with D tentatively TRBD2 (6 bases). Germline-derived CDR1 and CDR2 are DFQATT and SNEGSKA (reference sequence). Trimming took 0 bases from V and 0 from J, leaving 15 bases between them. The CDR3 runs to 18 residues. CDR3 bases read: TGCAGTGCTAGAGACCTAACGCGGGGTATCTCTGGGGCCAACGTC. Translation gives CSARDLTRGISGANV. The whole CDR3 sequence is CSARDLTRGISGANVLTF.

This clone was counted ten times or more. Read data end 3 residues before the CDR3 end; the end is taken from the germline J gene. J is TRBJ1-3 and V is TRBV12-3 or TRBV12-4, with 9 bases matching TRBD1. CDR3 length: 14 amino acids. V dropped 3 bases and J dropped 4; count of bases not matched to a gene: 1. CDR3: CASSFTGGGNTIYF. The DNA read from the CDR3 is TGTGCCAGCAGTTTTACAGGGGGCGGAAACACC.

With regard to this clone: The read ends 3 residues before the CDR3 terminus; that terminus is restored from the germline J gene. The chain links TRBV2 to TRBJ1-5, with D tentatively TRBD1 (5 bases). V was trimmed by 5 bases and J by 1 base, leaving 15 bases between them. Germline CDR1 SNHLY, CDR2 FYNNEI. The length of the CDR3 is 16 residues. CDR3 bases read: TGTGCCAGCAGTTTGTTAGGGGATTTGAGCAATCAGCCC. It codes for CASSLLGDLSNQP. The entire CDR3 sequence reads CASSLLGDLSNQPQHF.

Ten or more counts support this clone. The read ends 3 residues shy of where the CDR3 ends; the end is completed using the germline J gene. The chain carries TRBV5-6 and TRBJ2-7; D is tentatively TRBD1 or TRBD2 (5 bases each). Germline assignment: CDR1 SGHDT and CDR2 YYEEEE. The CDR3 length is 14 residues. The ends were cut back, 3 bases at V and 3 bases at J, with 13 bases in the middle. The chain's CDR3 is CASSSQGEGYEQYF. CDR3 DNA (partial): TGTGCCAGCAGCTCCCAGGGAGAGGGCTACGAG.

CDR3 bases read: TGTGCCAGTAGATCCCGCGAAGGGCCTATGAACACTGAA. Protein sequence: CASRSREGPMNTE. The entire CDR3 sequence reads CASRSREGPMNTEAFF. The V and J genes are TRBV19 and TRBJ1-1; the D is unclear. From the germline J gene comes the end of the CDR3, since the read stops 3 residues before it. V lost 6 bases to trimming and J lost 0 bases, with 17 bases between them. Germline values: CDR1 LNHDA, CDR2 SQIVND (reference sequence). CDR3 length equals 16 residues.

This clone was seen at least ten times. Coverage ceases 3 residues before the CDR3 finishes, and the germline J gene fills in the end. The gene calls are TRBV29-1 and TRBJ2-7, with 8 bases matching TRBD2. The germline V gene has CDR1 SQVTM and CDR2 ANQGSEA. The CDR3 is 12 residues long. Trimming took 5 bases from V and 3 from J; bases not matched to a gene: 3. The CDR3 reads CSVKGTSYEQYF. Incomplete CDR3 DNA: TGCAGCGTTAAGGGGACTAGCTACGAG.

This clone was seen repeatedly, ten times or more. Partial CDR3 DNA: TGTGCTTCGGCTCCGGGGGTTCGCACAGATACG. It is translated as CASAPGVRTDT. The whole CDR3 region reads CASAPGVRTDTQYF. The chain couples TRBV7-7 to TRBJ2-3; tentatively, D is TRBD2 (6 bases). The read ends 3 residues before the CDR3 terminus; that terminus is restored from the germline J gene. Per the germline V gene, CDR1 is SSHAT and CDR2 is FNYEAQ (reference sequence). The CDR3 spans 14 residues.